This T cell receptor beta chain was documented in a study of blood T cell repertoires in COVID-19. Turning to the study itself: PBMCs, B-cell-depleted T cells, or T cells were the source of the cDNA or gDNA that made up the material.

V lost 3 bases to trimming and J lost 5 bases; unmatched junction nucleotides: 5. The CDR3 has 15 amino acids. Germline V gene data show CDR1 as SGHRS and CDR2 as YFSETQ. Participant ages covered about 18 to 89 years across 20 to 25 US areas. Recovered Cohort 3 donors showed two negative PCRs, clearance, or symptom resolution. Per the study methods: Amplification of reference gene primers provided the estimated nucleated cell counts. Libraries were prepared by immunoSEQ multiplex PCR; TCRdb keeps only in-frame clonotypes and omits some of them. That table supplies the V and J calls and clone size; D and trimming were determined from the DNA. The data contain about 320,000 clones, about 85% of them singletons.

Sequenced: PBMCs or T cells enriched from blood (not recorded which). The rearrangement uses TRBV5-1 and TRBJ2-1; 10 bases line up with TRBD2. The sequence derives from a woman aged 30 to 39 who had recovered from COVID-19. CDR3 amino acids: CASSSLAGANNEQFF. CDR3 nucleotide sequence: TGCGCCAGCAGCTCCCTAGCGGGGGCGAACAATGAGCAGTTCTTC.